The 24 T cell receptor beta chains below come from one sample, sequenced in a study of blood T cell repertoires in COVID-19 (dated by TCRdb to the early 2020s). Library construction relied on the immunoSEQ multiplex PCR assay. TCRdb retrieved this table from immuneACCESS and kept in-frame rearrangements only. Not all clones are present; in checked studies, unresolved V genes account for under half, and no reason is known for the remainder. This sample comprises 150,000 to 200,000 clones, roughly 87% of them detected only once. The top ten constitute approximately 9.9% of the sample. Sequencing was carried out using PBMCs or T cells enriched from blood (not recorded which). The receptor source for this set is a man aged 50 to 60 who had recovered from COVID-19.

The rearrangement joins TRBV2 to TRBJ2-7, with 7 bases lining up with TRBD2. The CDR3 contains 14 residues. V lost 7 bases, J lost 0 bases, and 6 bases stayed unmatched. CDR1 is SNHLY and CDR2 is FYNNEI in the germline V gene. CDR3 residues: CASKRGGSSYEQYF. The CDR3 bases are TGTGCCAGCAAGCGGGGCGGGAGCTCCTACGAGCAGTACTTC.

V is TRBV4-1 and J is TRBJ2-5, with 8 bases identical to TRBD1. The CDR3 contains 15 residues. The V gene's germline CDR1 is MGHRA and CDR2 YSYEKL. The trim removed 1 base at V and 5 bases at J, leaving 6 bases unmatched. CDR3 sequence reads: CASSQGQGLIETQYF. Written as DNA, the CDR3 is TGCGCCAGCAGCCAAGGACAGGGGCTGATTGAGACCCAGTACTTC.

This chain connects TRBV7-2 to TRBJ1-4, with D possibly TRBD1 on 6 matching bases. The CDR3 contains 14 residues. The V end lost 5 bases, the J end lost 7 bases, and 14 bases lay between the germline ends. The germline V gene encodes CDR1 SGHTA and CDR2 FQGNSA. The CDR3 protein is CASSHREGGEKLFF. The DNA for the CDR3 is TGTGCCAGCAGCCACAGGGAAGGCGGTGAAAAACTGTTTTTT.

This rearrangement joins TRBV4-1 to TRBJ2-1, with a tentative D call TRBD2 (6 bases). Looked up from germline, CDR1 is MGHRA and CDR2 is YSYEKL. Trimming took off 1 base at V and 4 bases at J, with 17 bases between the two ends. The CDR3 length is 17 residues. The CDR3 region is CASSQAGRTHIYNEQFF. The CDR3 nucleotides are TGCGCCAGCAGCCAAGCGGGGAGGACGCATATTTACAATGAGCAGTTCTTC.

In this sample, this clone turned up once. The CDR3 bases are TGTGCCTGGACAAAGGTGAGGGCCGAGCAGTACTTC. It specifies CAWTKVRAEQYF. The J gene is TRBJ2-7, the V gene TRBV30; TRBD2 might be the D (5 bases). CDR3 length: 12 amino acids. In germline, CDR1 is GTSNPN, CDR2 SVGIG (reference sequence). Trimming took off 4 bases at V and 6 bases at J, with 13 bases between the two ends.

CDR3: CASSLWGGSQPQHF. The DNA of the CDR3 is TGTGCCAGCAGTTTATGGGGGGGCTCGCAGCCCCAGCATTTT. The V call is TRBV27, the J call TRBJ1-5; weak D call: TRBD1 (6 bases). Trimming left V 1 base short and J 7 bases short, with 11 bases between. The CDR3 runs 14 residues. The germline V gene has CDR1 MNHEY and CDR2 SMNVEV (reference sequence).

CDR3 nucleotide sequence: TGCAGCGTTGAAGCGCCCGGTACTAGCGGGCCCTACAATGAGCAGTTCTTC. Protein sequence: CSVEAPGTSGPYNEQFF. J is TRBJ2-1 and V is TRBV29-1; 9 bases agree with TRBD2. CDR1 SQVTM and CDR2 ANQGSEA come from the germline V gene. The CDR3 sequence is 17 residues long. Unmatched junction bases numbered 9, after V lost 1 base and J lost 2 bases.

This clone has just a few counts. V usage is TRBV9 and J usage is TRBJ1-1; a weak D match, TRBD1 (6 bases). Between the trimmed V and J ends, which lost 3 bases and 11 bases, there was a span of 20 bases. Germline V gene data show CDR1 as SGDLS and CDR2 as YYNGEE. The CDR3 length is 14 residues. The DNA for the CDR3 is TGTGCCAGCAGCGCCCAGCGGGGCAGGGGAGAGGCTTTCTTT. This codes for CASSAQRGRGEAFF.

The chain carries TRBV6-5 and TRBJ1-6, with D perhaps TRBD1 (5 bases). Germline V gene data show CDR1 as MNHEY and CDR2 as SVGAGI. The V gene lost 2 bases and the J gene lost 10 bases, with 15 bases spanning the gap. This CDR3 has 15 residues. CDR3 sequence reads: CASSYVGRVESPLHF. The CDR3 region has the DNA TGTGCCAGCAGTTACGTGGGCAGGGTGGAGTCACCCCTCCACTTT.

V usage is TRBV5-1 and J usage is TRBJ2-7, with 10 bases matching TRBD1. Germline CDR1 and CDR2: SGHRS and YFSETQ. CDR3 length: 14 residues. The V segment lost 4 bases and the J segment 3 bases; nucleotides outside the gene matches: 4. The CDR3 nucleotides are TGCGCCAGCAGCACGGGACAGGGGTTCTACGAGCAGTACTTC. It is translated as CASSTGQGFYEQYF.

About this clone itself: This sample also contains other DNA sequences that code for the same CDR3. As DNA, the CDR3 is TGTGCCAGCAGCCAAGTAGAAACCGGGGAGCTGTTTTTT. It codes for CASSQVETGELFF. The V gene is TRBV3-1 (or the pseudogene TRBV3-2), the J gene TRBJ2-2, with D hard to call. CDR3 length: 13 residues. V shed 1 base and J shed 5 bases, with 5 bases lying between them. Germline V gene data show CDR1 as LGHDT and CDR2 as YNNKEL (reference sequence).

This clone is medium-sized (0.01 to 0.1%) in the sample. J is TRBJ2-1 and V is TRBV7-3; 7 bases agree with TRBD2. V shed 3 bases, J shed 5 bases, and the junction held 4 bases outside the gene matches. Germline CDR1 is SGHTA and CDR2 is FQGTGA. The length of the CDR3 is 14 residues. CDR3 loop: CASSFLADNNEQFF. The CDR3 nucleotides read TGTGCCAGCAGCTTTCTAGCGGACAACAATGAGCAGTTCTTC. The full variable domain, with the rest looked up from reference TRBV7-3 and TRBJ2-1, is GAGVSQTPSNKVTEKGKYVELRCDPISGHTALYWYRQSLGQGPEFLIYFQGTGAADDSGLPNDRFFAVRPEGSVSTLKIQRTERGDSAVYLCASSFLADNNEQFFGPGTRLTVL.

The rearrangement uses TRBV28 and TRBJ2-2; the match to TRBD1 covers 10 bases. Trimming cost V 6 bases and J 6 bases; bases outside gene matches: 7. The CDR3 runs to 15 residues. The V gene's germline CDR1 is MDHEN and CDR2 SYDVKM. The CDR3 loop reads CASRESGTGAGELFF. The CDR3 nucleotides are TGTGCCAGCAGGGAAAGCGGGACAGGGGCCGGGGAGCTGTTTTTT.

The V call is TRBV5-1, the J call TRBJ2-1; 8 bases are a match to TRBD2. Trimming removed 3 bases from V and 4 bases from J; junction bases left unmatched: 6. Germline CDR1 is SGHRS and CDR2 is YFSETQ. The CDR3 has 15 residues. CDR3 sequence reads: CASSSTSGSYNEQFF. The CDR3 region has the DNA TGCGCCAGCAGCTCTACTAGCGGTTCTTACAATGAGCAGTTCTTC.

The chain joins TRBV28 to TRBJ1-5, with D possibly matching TRBD1 (5 bases). Germline V gives CDR1 MDHEN, CDR2 SYDVKM. There are 14 residues in the CDR3. Trimming took 6 bases from V and 2 from J, leaving 11 bases between them. CDR3 amino acids: CASSVGGGNQPQHF. The CDR3 coding sequence is TGTGCCAGCAGCGTGGGGGGGGGCAATCAGCCCCAGCATTTT.

The rearrangement links TRBV7-3 to TRBJ2-6; 7 bases line up with TRBD1. Germline lookup yields CDR1 SGHTA and CDR2 FQGTGA. The CDR3 consists of 15 residues. Trimming at V came to 3 bases and at J to 1 base, leaving 0 bases not matched to a gene. CDR3 amino acids: CASSLGQSGANVLTF. The CDR3 nucleotides are TGTGCCAGCAGCTTGGGACAGTCTGGGGCCAACGTCCTGACTTTC.

The rearrangement links TRBV2 to TRBJ2-5, with D possibly TRBD1 on 5 matching bases. The CDR3 spans 15 residues. Trimming removed 1 base from V and 3 bases from J, with 12 bases in between. CDR1 and CDR2 from the germline V gene are SNHLY and FYNNEI. In DNA, the CDR3 is TGTGCCAGCAGTGAAGGCTACTCAGGGAAAGAGACCCAGTACTTC. Its protein product is CASSEGYSGKETQYF.

This sequence joins TRBV25-1 and TRBJ2-1; 9 bases line up with TRBD2. The germline V gene has CDR1 MGHDK and CDR2 SYGVNS. The CDR3 runs to 14 residues. Unmatched junction bases numbered 5, after V lost 7 bases and J lost 4 bases. CDR3 DNA: TGTGCCAGCAACCCTAGCGGGGCTTACAATGAGCAGTTCTTC. Translation: CASNPSGAYNEQFF.

The chain recombines TRBV6-6 with TRBJ1-4; D call uncertain. V lost 2 bases to trimming and J lost 3 bases, with 13 bases between them. The CDR3 has 16 residues. Germline loops: CDR1 MNHNY, CDR2 SVGAGI (reference sequence). CDR3 protein: CASSYPHGGPNEKLFF. The CDR3 nucleotides read TGTGCCAGCAGTTACCCGCACGGAGGGCCTAATGAAAAACTGTTTTTT.

J is TRBJ1-1 and V is TRBV28; 7 bases line up with TRBD1. From germline, CDR1 is MDHEN and CDR2 SYDVKM. V was pared by 4 bases and J by 11 bases, with 10 bases of the junction left unmatched. The CDR3 has 13 residues. CDR3 sequence: CASSSPADRVAFF. The CDR3 nucleotides are TGTGCCAGCAGTTCCCCCGCCGACAGGGTTGCTTTCTTT.

The J gene is TRBJ1-1, the V gene TRBV10-3; the D is unclear. Trimming stripped 3 bases from V and 4 bases from J, with 15 bases between. The germline V gene encodes CDR1 ENHRY and CDR2 SYGVKD. CDR3 length: 15 residues. The CDR3 protein is CAISDPGRAGTEAFF. CDR3 nucleotide sequence: TGTGCCATCAGTGATCCCGGGAGGGCGGGCACTGAAGCTTTCTTT.

The chain recombines TRBV19 with TRBJ2-7, with D possibly being TRBD1 (5 bases). Germline CDR1 and CDR2: LNHDA and SQIVND (reference sequence). V dropped 6 bases and J dropped 3 bases, with 15 bases sitting between them. The CDR3 extends over 14 amino acids. CDR3 sequence reads: CASSRVINDYEQYF. For the CDR3, the DNA is TGTGCCAGTAGCAGGGTGATAAATGACTACGAGCAGTACTTC.

The gene calls are TRBV7-9 and TRBJ1-2; 8 bases are shared with TRBD1. The CDR3 consists of 14 residues. Trimming cost V 5 bases and J 4 bases; bases outside gene matches: 6. Germline-derived CDR1 and CDR2 are SEHNR and FQNEAQ (reference sequence). CDR3 sequence: CASSPRTGLYGYTF. In DNA, the CDR3 is TGTGCCAGCAGCCCCCGGACAGGGCTCTATGGCTACACCTTC.

In this sample, this clone turned up a few times. The chain carries TRBV6-6 and TRBJ2-2, with TRBD2 matching over 10 bases. Germline CDR1 MNHNY, CDR2 SVGAGI (reference sequence). The CDR3 is 17 amino acids. The V gene end was trimmed by 5 bases and the J gene end by 7 bases; junction bases not matched to a gene: 13. The CDR3, as DNA: TGTGCCAGCAGTCGACGCAGCGGGAGGGCCCGGTTCGGGGAGCTGTTTTTT. This gives the protein CASSRRSGRARFGELFF.